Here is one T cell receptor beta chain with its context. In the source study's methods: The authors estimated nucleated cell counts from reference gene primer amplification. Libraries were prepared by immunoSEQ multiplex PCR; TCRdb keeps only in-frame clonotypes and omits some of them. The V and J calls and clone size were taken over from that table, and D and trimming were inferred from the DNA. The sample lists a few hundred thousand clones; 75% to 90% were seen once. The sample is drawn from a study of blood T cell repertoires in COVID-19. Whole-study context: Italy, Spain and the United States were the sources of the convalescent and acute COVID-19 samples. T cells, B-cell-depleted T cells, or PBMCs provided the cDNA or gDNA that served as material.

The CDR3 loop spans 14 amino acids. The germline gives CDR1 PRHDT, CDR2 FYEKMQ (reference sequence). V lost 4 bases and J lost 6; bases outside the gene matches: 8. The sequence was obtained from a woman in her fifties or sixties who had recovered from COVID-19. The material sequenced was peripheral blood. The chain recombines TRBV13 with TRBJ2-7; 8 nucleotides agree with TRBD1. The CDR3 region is CASSSLKTGGEQYF. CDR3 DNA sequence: TGTGCCAGCAGCTCCCTTAAAACAGGGGGCGAGCAGTACTTC.